These 18 T cell receptor beta chains were sequenced from one sample in a study of identical twins listed by TCRdb under 2016. Libraries were built with 5' RACE. These reads were obtained on an Illumina HiSeq 2000. TCRdb handled the public reads itself, with Q25 trimming in fastp and clone calling in MiXCR, and kept productive beta chains. Here each entry gathers all rows of one CDR3 protein and keeps the most common genes and DNA. The sample includes 1.5 million to 2 million distinct CDR3 sequences, with around 29% observed a single time. The biggest ten clones account for 0.25% to 0.3% of the sample. The source material was cord blood. Receptors originate from a newborn girl in good health.

This clonotype showed up just a few times. This rearrangement joins TRBV29-1 to TRBJ2-7; 9 bases are shared with TRBD1. Germline assignment: CDR1 SQVTM and CDR2 ANQGSEA. V dropped 4 bases and J dropped 3; count of bases not matched to a gene: 10. The CDR3 has 15 amino acids. As DNA, the CDR3 is TGCAGCGTTGCTGGTAAGGACAGGGGTTACTACGAGCAGTACTTC. Translation: CSVAGKDRGYYEQYF.

The chain employs TRBV25-1 and TRBJ1-1, with D tentatively TRBD1 (5 bases). Germline V gene sequence: CDR1 MGHDK, CDR2 SYGVNS. The V gene lost 8 bases and the J gene lost 7 bases, with 14 bases spanning the gap. The CDR3 contains 12 residues. CDR3 DNA: TGTGCCAGCGGGGTCTGGGGCGGTGAAGCTTTCTTT. Its protein is CASGVWGGEAFF.

The rearrangement links TRBV20-1 to TRBJ2-7, with 9 positions matching TRBD1. V gave up 0 bases and J gave up 3 bases; unmatched junction bases: 15. This CDR3 is 18 amino acids long. Germline V gene lookup returns CDR1 DFQATT and CDR2 SNEGSKA (reference sequence). CDR3 nucleotide sequence: TGCAGTGCTAGAGATCCGCGACAGGGGGTAGTGGGTCTCTACGAGCAGTACTTC. The encoded protein is CSARDPRQGVVGLYEQYF.

Notes on this clonotype: A much more abundant neighbour one base away suggests this may be a read error. The rearrangement uses TRBV12-3 or TRBV12-4 and TRBJ2-4; D is uncertain. This CDR3 has 14 residues. V lost 4 bases and J 0 bases, leaving 7 bases between the germline ends. CDR3 loop: CASSSRVAKNIQYF. The CDR3 nucleotides are TGTGCCAGCAGTTCTCGGGTAGCCAAAAACATTCAGTACTTC.

The chain recombines TRBV12-3 or TRBV12-4 with TRBJ2-1, with D possibly TRBD2 on 5 matching bases. V was clipped by 2 bases and J by 5 bases, with 10 bases between them. The CDR3 has 14 amino acids. The CDR3 coding sequence is TGTGCCAGCAGTTTATCCCTCGGGAACAATGAGCAGTTCTTC. It is translated as CASSLSLGNNEQFF.

This clonotype was counted a few times. The V call is TRBV5-1, the J call TRBJ2-6; D is undetermined. The CDR3 covers 15 residues. Trimming left V 2 bases short and J 0 bases short, with 6 bases between. Germline CDR1 reads SGHRS; CDR2 reads YFSETQ. CDR3 protein: CASSFSTSGANVLTF. The CDR3 nucleotides are TGCGCCAGCAGCTTTAGTACCTCTGGGGCCAACGTCCTGACTTTC.

Only a few counts were recorded for this clonotype. Its ends do not fully match the called genes, so a read error is possible. In DNA, the CDR3 is TGTGCCAGCAGATCCGCGGGAGCGGTTTACGGGCAGTACTTC. Translating it yields CASRSAGAVYGQYF. The chain has TRBV2 and TRBJ2-7; 7 positions match TRBD2. Germline V gives CDR1 SNHLY, CDR2 FYNNEI. The CDR3 extends over 14 amino acids.

The gene calls are TRBV6-1 and TRBJ1-5, with D possibly being TRBD1 (6 bases). V lost 4 bases to trimming and J lost 4 bases, with 11 bases between them. The length of the CDR3 is 14 residues. Germline CDR1 and CDR2: MNHNS and SASEGT. CDR3 in amino acids: CASSVRTVNQPQHF. The CDR3 DNA is TGTGCCAGCAGTGTTCGGACAGTTAATCAGCCCCAGCATTTT.

CDR3 DNA: TGTGCCAGCATGAGGGGCAGGAGGCTCAATGAGCAGTTCTTC. It yields the protein CASMRGRRLNEQFF. The chain combines TRBV6-5 with TRBJ2-1; D possibly uses TRBD1 or TRBD2 (5 bases each). V lost 7 bases to trimming and J lost 6 bases, with 16 bases between them. The CDR3 is 14 amino acids. The germline CDR1 and CDR2 sequences are MNHEY and SVGAGI.

This clonotype was seen only a few times. This sequence joins TRBV7-2 and TRBJ2-3; 10 positions match TRBD2. Trimming took 5 bases from V and 6 from J; bases not matched to a gene: 8. The CDR3 has 15 amino acids. CDR1 is SGHTA, CDR2 FQGNSA, per germline. The CDR3, as DNA: TGTGCCAGCAGCGTCCTAGCGGGAGATCAGGATACGCAGTATTTT. Its protein is CASSVLAGDQDTQYF.

V gene TRBV6-1 combines with J gene TRBJ1-5, with 8 bases fitting TRBD1. CDR3 length: 17 amino acids. J lost 2 bases, V lost 3 bases, and 9 bases had no gene match. Germline-derived CDR1 and CDR2 are MNHNS and SASEGT. The CDR3 DNA follows: TGTGCCAGCAGTGAGGGTAGACAGGGGATACGCAATCAGCCCCAGCATTTT. Amino acid sequence: CASSEGRQGIRNQPQHF.

This clonotype was counted a few times. This chain uses TRBV24-1 with TRBJ2-1, with 10 bases identical to TRBD2. CDR1 is KGHDR and CDR2 is SFDVKD in the germline V gene. The trim removed 8 bases at V and 7 bases at J, leaving 4 bases unmatched. The CDR3 is 13 amino acids. In DNA form, the CDR3 reads TGTGCCACCAAGCCTAGCGGGAGTAATGAGCAGTTCTTC. Encoded protein: CATKPSGSNEQFF.

This chain connects TRBV9 to TRBJ1-5; the D gene is possibly TRBD1 (6 bases). The CDR3 is 15 amino acids. The V and J ends lost 4 bases and 2 bases respectively, with 13 bases between them. Germline CDR1 SGDLS, CDR2 YYNGEE. CDR3 nucleotide sequence: TGTGCCAGCAGCCCCGGGGGGCTCGGCAATCAGCCCCAGCATTTT. Its protein is CASSPGGLGNQPQHF.

This clonotype was seen only once. This may be a read error, as it is one base from a much larger clone. This chain links TRBV20-1 with TRBJ1-2; a weak D match, TRBD1 (5 bases). Germline values: CDR1 DFQATT, CDR2 SNEGSKA (reference sequence). The length of the CDR3 is 13 residues. Deletions cut 0 bases from V and 1 base from J, with 6 bases between. The CDR3 spells CSARDGHNYGYTF. The CDR3 nucleotides are TGCAGTGCTAGAGATGGACATAACTATGGCTACACCTTC.

Notes on this clonotype: Just one base apart from a much larger clone, this may be a read error. V and J are TRBV29-1 and TRBJ2-3; D gene ambiguous. CDR1 is SQVTM and CDR2 is ANQGSEA in the germline V gene. The CDR3 sequence is 11 residues long. The CDR3 spells CGVNQPTTQYF. CDR3 in DNA: TGCGGCGTTAATCAGCCTACCACGCAGTATTTT.

The chain recombines TRBV6-5 with TRBJ2-2, with D tentatively TRBD1 or TRBD2 (5 bases each). Trimming removed 6 bases at V and 2 bases at J, with 16 bases between. In germline, CDR1 is MNHEY, CDR2 SVGAGI. The CDR3 has 16 residues. This CDR3 is CASSPSGHYNTGELFF. The DNA for the CDR3 is TGTGCCAGCAGCCCGAGCGGACACTATAACACCGGGGAGCTGTTTTTT.

This clonotype was observed a few times. DNA for the CDR3: TGTGCCAGCAGTCCCAATTATAACTATGGCTACACCTTC. It translates to CASSPNYNYGYTF. The rearrangement links TRBV27 to TRBJ1-2; D is uncertain. V gave up 5 bases and J gave up 1 base, with 8 bases separating them. CDR1 MNHEY and CDR2 SMNVEV come from the germline V gene (reference sequence). This CDR3 comprises 13 residues.

This clonotype was detected a few times. J is TRBJ2-3 and V is TRBV11-1; either TRBD1 or TRBD2 may fit D (5 bases each). Per germline, CDR1 SGHAT and CDR2 FQDESV (reference sequence). V lost 5 bases to trimming and J lost 6 bases, with 15 bases between them. The CDR3 has 14 residues. CDR3 sequence (DNA): TGTGCCAGCAGCCACCGGGACCTCGCGGATACGCAGTATTTT. It yields the protein CASSHRDLADTQYF. Supplemented by reference TRBV11-1 and TRBJ2-3, the full variable domain reads EAEVAQSPRYKITEKSQAVAFWCDPISGHATLYWYRQILGQGPELLVQFQDESVVDDSQLPKDRFSAERLKGVDSTLKIQPAELGDSAMYLCASSHRDLADTQYFGPGTRLTVL.